The next 25 T cell receptor beta chains were all read from a single sample in a study of control samples from healthy donors and cancer patients. The data were produced by immunoSEQ multiplex PCR, yet TCRdb's version contains in-frame clones alone and is incomplete. The sample yields roughly 200,000 clones, roughly 94% seen once. The specimen sequenced was blood. Receptors originate from a man in his fifties or sixties in good health.

This CDR3 is CASSPSTPPYEQYF. CDR3 DNA sequence: TGTGCCAGCAGTCCTTCCACCCCGCCCTACGAGCAGTACTTC. The chain joins TRBV28 to TRBJ2-7; D is unclear. CDR3 length equals 14 residues. Germline CDR1 MDHEN, CDR2 SYDVKM. Deletions cut 5 bases from V and 2 bases from J, with 13 bases between.

The chain is built from TRBV4-2 and TRBJ1-5; the D gene is possibly TRBD1 (5 bases). Trimming pared 0 bases from V and 2 bases from J, leaving 11 bases between. Germline assignment: CDR1 LGHNA and CDR2 YNFKEQ. CDR3 size: 16 residues. The CDR3 sequence: CASSQETGVGNQPQHF. CDR3 sequence (DNA): TGTGCCAGCAGCCAAGAAACGGGGGTTGGCAATCAGCCCCAGCATTTT.

The chain carries TRBV28 and TRBJ1-4, with 8 bases fitting TRBD1. The ends lost 4 bases at V and 9 bases at J; junction bases unmatched: 7. The germline V gene has CDR1 MDHEN and CDR2 SYDVKM. CDR3 length: 14 amino acids. The CDR3: CASSSGTGPQKLFF. The CDR3 region has the DNA TGTGCCAGCAGTTCCGGGACAGGTCCCCAAAAACTGTTTTTT. The whole variable domain, remainder taken from reference TRBV28 and TRBJ1-4, is DVKVTQSSRYLVKRTGEKVFLECVQDMDHENMFWYRQDPGLGLRLIYFSYDVKMKEKGDIPEGYSVSREKKERFSLILESASTNQTSMYLCASSSGTGPQKLFFGSGTQLSVL.

V gene TRBV3-1 (or the pseudogene TRBV3-2) combines with J gene TRBJ2-1, with unresolved D. The CDR3 covers 16 residues. Trimming stripped 1 base from V and 0 bases from J, with 10 bases between. Germline V gene data show CDR1 as LGHDT and CDR2 as YNNKEL (reference sequence). For the CDR3, the DNA is TGTGCCAGCAGCCAAGGGTCCCGTCCCTCCTACAATGAGCAGTTCTTC. Encoded protein: CASSQGSRPSYNEQFF.

The chain has TRBV9 and TRBJ1-5; 11 bases map to TRBD1. The ends lost 4 bases at V and 5 bases at J; junction bases unmatched: 5. The CDR3 has 15 amino acids. CDR1 is SGDLS and CDR2 is YYNGEE in the germline V gene. CDR3: CASSLGQGADQPQHF. CDR3 in DNA: TGTGCCAGCAGCCTCGGACAGGGGGCTGATCAGCCCCAGCATTTT.

The chain carries TRBV7-2 and TRBJ1-4; D uncertain. The CDR3 is made up of 15 amino acids. Germline V gene lookup returns CDR1 SGHTA and CDR2 FQGNSA. V was pared by 4 bases and J by 4 bases, with 13 bases between. CDR3 nucleotides: TGTGCCAGCAGCTCGTCGGGAGCCTTTAATGAAAAACTGTTTTTT. Its translation: CASSSSGAFNEKLFF.

J is TRBJ2-1 and V is TRBV6-5, with 11 bases aligning to TRBD1. This CDR3 region has 14 residues. Germline assignment: CDR1 MNHEY and CDR2 SVGAGI. V was pared by 7 bases and J by 10 bases, with 9 bases of the junction left unmatched. The CDR3 DNA is TGTGCCAGCATCGCGGGACAGGGGGATCGGGAGCAGTTCTTC. Amino acid sequence: CASIAGQGDREQFF.

CDR3 amino acids: CASSLQGAAEAFF. The CDR3, as DNA: TGTGCCAGCAGCCTGCAGGGGGCGGCTGAAGCTTTCTTT. V usage is TRBV7-8 and J usage is TRBJ1-1, with 8 bases matching TRBD1. CDR3 length equals 13 residues. Trimming removed 5 bases from V and 6 bases from J; junction bases left unmatched: 5. Germline assignment: CDR1 SGHVS and CDR2 FQNEAQ.

V is TRBV5-1 and J is TRBJ1-3; D uncertain. The V end was cut by 0 bases, the J end by 0 bases, with 7 bases between. The CDR3 is 15 residues long. Germline assignment: CDR1 SGHRS and CDR2 YFSETQ. CDR3 sequence (DNA): TGCGCCAGCAGCTTGGACGGAGTCTCTGGAAACACCATATATTTT. Translating it yields CASSLDGVSGNTIYF.

This clone appeared a single time. The chain links TRBV11-3 to TRBJ1-1; unclear D gene. V lost 1 base, J lost 0 bases, and 12 bases lay in between. Germline CDR1 SGHNT, CDR2 YENEEA. The length of the CDR3 is 16 residues. The CDR3 nucleotides read TGTGCCAGCAGCTTAGGAGGGCCCATAATGAACACTGAAGCTTTCTTT. Its protein is CASSLGGPIMNTEAFF.

This chain joins TRBV5-6 and TRBJ2-5; a possible D gene is TRBD2 (7 bases). The CDR3 sequence is 15 residues long. Trimming removed 0 bases at V and 2 bases at J, with 11 bases between. Germline V gives CDR1 SGHDT, CDR2 YYEEEE. The CDR3 here is CASSLEGGRQETQYF. As DNA, the CDR3 is TGTGCCAGCAGCTTGGAGGGGGGGAGGCAAGAGACCCAGTACTTC. Based on the CDR3 plus reference TRBV5-6 and TRBJ2-5, the full variable domain is DAGVTQSPTHLIKTRGQQVTLRCSPKSGHDTVSWYQQALGQGPQFIFQYYEEEERQRGNFPDRFSGHQFPNYSSELNVNALLLGDSALYLCASSLEGGRQETQYFGPGTRLLVL.

The V call is TRBV3-1 (or the pseudogene TRBV3-2), the J call TRBJ2-5, with TRBD2 matching 9 bases. This CDR3 is built from 15 residues. With V trimmed by 6 bases and J by 7 bases, 12 bases remained unmatched. The germline gives CDR1 LGHDT, CDR2 YNNKEL (reference sequence). DNA for the CDR3: TGTGCCAGCAGTTACGAGACTAGCGGACTGGGGACCCAGTACTTC. Protein: CASSYETSGLGTQYF.

This clone has just one count. This sequence joins TRBV11-2 and TRBJ1-2; weak D call: TRBD1 (5 bases). The CDR3 consists of 16 residues. Deletions cut 5 bases from V and 5 bases from J, with 21 bases between. Looked up from germline, CDR1 is SGHAT and CDR2 is FQNNGV. The DNA for the CDR3 is TGTGCCAGCAGCCGGCCAGGGTTTCCCGCATTTTATGGCTACACCTTC. It translates to CASSRPGFPAFYGYTF.

This chain connects TRBV18 to TRBJ1-2, with unresolved D. The CDR3 totals 11 residues. V lost 6 bases and J 8 bases, leaving 10 bases between the germline ends. Per germline, CDR1 KGHSH and CDR2 LQKENI. This CDR3 is CASSPKEGYTF. The DNA of the CDR3 is TGTGCCAGCTCCCCTAAGGAGGGCTACACCTTC.

The genes are TRBV18 and TRBJ2-7; perhaps TRBD2 as D (5 bases). This CDR3 spans 12 amino acids. Germline V CDR1 and CDR2: KGHSH, LQKENI. The V and J ends lost 6 bases and 7 bases respectively, with 13 bases between them. The CDR3, as DNA: TGTGCCAGCTCCCCCGAGGGTTCAGAGCAGTACGTC. Translation gives CASSPEGSEQYV.

The genes are TRBV7-2 and TRBJ1-5, with D unclear. Trimming pared 1 base from V and 3 bases from J, leaving 10 bases between. This CDR3 spans 15 amino acids. Germline lookup yields CDR1 SGHTA and CDR2 FQGNSA. This CDR3 reads CASSLEEGPNQPQHF. CDR3 coding DNA: TGTGCCAGCAGCTTAGAGGAAGGGCCCAATCAGCCCCAGCATTTT.

V usage is TRBV5-5 and J usage is TRBJ2-1; D might be TRBD2 (5 bases). Germline-derived CDR1 and CDR2 are SGHKS and YYEKEE (reference sequence). Trimming took 7 bases from V and 5 from J, leaving 7 bases between them. This CDR3 contains 11 residues. CDR3 sequence (DNA): TGTGCCAGCGACTACCACAATGAGCAGTTCTTC. Its translation is CASDYHNEQFF.

This clone came up once. This sequence joins TRBV10-3 and TRBJ1-6, with 9 bases aligning to TRBD1. The junction had 5 bases not matched to a gene; V was cut back by 10 bases and J by 7 bases. Germline values: CDR1 ENHRY, CDR2 SYGVKD. The length of the CDR3 is 13 residues. The CDR3 spells CATGQGRNSPLHF. In DNA form, the CDR3 reads TGTGCCACCGGACAGGGGAGGAATTCACCCCTCCACTTT.

This sequence joins TRBV4-1 and TRBJ2-2; D is ambiguous. This CDR3 has 18 residues. The ends were cut back, 0 bases at V and 0 bases at J, with 14 bases in the middle. Germline loops: CDR1 MGHRA, CDR2 YSYEKL. Here the CDR3 reads CASSQDIKGSSNTGELFF. In DNA form, the CDR3 reads TGCGCCAGCAGCCAAGATATCAAGGGCAGCTCGAACACCGGGGAGCTGTTTTTT.

This chain connects TRBV18 to TRBJ1-3, with 7 bases fitting TRBD1. Germline loops: CDR1 KGHSH, CDR2 LQKENI. Trimming cost V 6 bases and J 4 bases; bases outside gene matches: 9. CDR3 length: 15 residues. This chain's CDR3 is CASSPDRAAGNTIYF. The CDR3, as DNA: TGTGCCAGCTCGCCTGACAGGGCCGCCGGAAACACCATATATTTT. The full variable domain, rest sourced from reference TRBV18 and TRBJ1-3, is NAGVMQNPRHLVRRRGQEARLRCSPMKGHSHVYWYRQLPEEGLKFMVYLQKENIIDESGMPKERFSAEFPKEGPSILRIQQVVRGDSAAYFCASSPDRAAGNTIYFGEGSWLTVV.

The chain has TRBV18 and TRBJ1-1; no definite D call. CDR1 KGHSH and CDR2 LQKENI come from the germline V gene. V gave up 1 base and J gave up 2 bases, with 8 bases separating them. The CDR3 is made up of 14 amino acids. The CDR3 region is CASSPLESNTEAFF. The CDR3 nucleotides read TGTGCCAGCTCACCACTGGAGTCTAACACTGAAGCTTTCTTT.

The chain uses TRBV5-1 and TRBJ2-7; D is unresolved. The CDR3 length is 15 residues. CDR1 SGHRS and CDR2 YFSETQ come from the germline V gene. V shed 0 bases and J shed 0 bases, with 10 bases lying between them. Here the CDR3 DNA reads TGCGCCAGCAGCTTGGGCAAGCCGAGCTCCTACGAGCAGTACTTC. This gives the protein CASSLGKPSSYEQYF.

The genes are TRBV7-9 and TRBJ1-6, with a tentative D call TRBD1 (6 bases). The V and J ends lost 3 bases and 5 bases respectively, with 14 bases between them. Germline V gene data show CDR1 as SEHNR and CDR2 as FQNEAQ (reference sequence). This CDR3 has 16 residues. CDR3 DNA sequence: TGTGCCAGCAGCTTGAAAACGACAGGACATAATTCACCCCTCCACTTT. Its protein product is CASSLKTTGHNSPLHF.

This chain connects TRBV11-2 to TRBJ2-3; 9 bases map to TRBD2. Germline assignment: CDR1 SGHAT and CDR2 FQNNGV. J lost 5 bases, V lost 6 bases, and 6 bases had no gene match. The CDR3 is 14 amino acids. This chain's CDR3 is CASRYSGGVDTQYF. CDR3 coding DNA: TGTGCCAGCAGGTATAGCGGGGGCGTAGATACGCAGTATTTT.

V is TRBV5-6 and J is TRBJ2-7; D is tentatively TRBD1 or TRBD2 (6 bases each). Germline V gene data show CDR1 as SGHDT and CDR2 as YYEEEE. The V and J ends lost 2 bases and 6 bases respectively, with 15 bases between them. This CDR3 is 14 amino acids long. The CDR3 DNA reads as TGTGCCAGCAGCTTCGGGGGCAGCCGTGGCGAGCAGTACGTC. This codes for CASSFGGSRGEQYV.